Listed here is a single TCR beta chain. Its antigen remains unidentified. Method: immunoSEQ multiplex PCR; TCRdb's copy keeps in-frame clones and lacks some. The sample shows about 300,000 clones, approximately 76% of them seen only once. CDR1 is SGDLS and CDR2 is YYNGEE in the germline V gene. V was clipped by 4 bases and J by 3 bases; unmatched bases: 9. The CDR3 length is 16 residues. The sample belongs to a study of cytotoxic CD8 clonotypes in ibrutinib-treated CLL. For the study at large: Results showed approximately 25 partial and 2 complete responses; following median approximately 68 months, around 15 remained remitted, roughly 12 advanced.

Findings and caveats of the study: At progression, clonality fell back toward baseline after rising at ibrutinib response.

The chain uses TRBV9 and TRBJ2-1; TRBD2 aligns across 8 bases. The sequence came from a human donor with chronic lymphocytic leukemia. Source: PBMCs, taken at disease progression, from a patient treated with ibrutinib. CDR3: CASSLRAGVHYNEQFF. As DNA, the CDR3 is TGTGCCAGCAGCCTCAGAGCGGGAGTCCACTACAATGAGCAGTTCTTC.